Sequencing of this T cell receptor beta chain was carried out in a study of T cell repertoires in cytomegalovirus infection. Study-level information: The public TCR beta signatures pointed to both CMV infection and matching HLA type. Points from the study as a whole: Cumulative frequency (of public TCR beta family members) identified carriers of CMV plus the relevant HLA. CMV-specific TCR beta clonotypes restricted by HLA-C dominated the ex vivo response.

TCRdb ran MiXCR on the reads and lists one entry per CDR3 protein. The data hold more than 150,000 distinct CDR3 sequences, with under 20% observed a single time. Note on this clonotype: No antigen is known for it.

Germline CDR1 SGHTA, CDR2 FQGNSA. The V end was cut by 3 bases, the J end by 4 bases, with 15 bases between. The CDR3 has 15 amino acids. Sequencing was performed on CD8+ T cells from PBMCs. The TCR comes from a human donor in good health (CMV status not recorded). Some clones in this sample may be carry-over from other donors' samples. The gene calls are TRBV7-2 and TRBJ1-1; D possibly corresponds to TRBD1 (5 bases). The CDR3 DNA is TGTGCCAGCAGCTTCGCTGGAAGTGGGGGCACTGAAGCTTTCTTT. Its translation: CASSFAGSGGTEAFF.